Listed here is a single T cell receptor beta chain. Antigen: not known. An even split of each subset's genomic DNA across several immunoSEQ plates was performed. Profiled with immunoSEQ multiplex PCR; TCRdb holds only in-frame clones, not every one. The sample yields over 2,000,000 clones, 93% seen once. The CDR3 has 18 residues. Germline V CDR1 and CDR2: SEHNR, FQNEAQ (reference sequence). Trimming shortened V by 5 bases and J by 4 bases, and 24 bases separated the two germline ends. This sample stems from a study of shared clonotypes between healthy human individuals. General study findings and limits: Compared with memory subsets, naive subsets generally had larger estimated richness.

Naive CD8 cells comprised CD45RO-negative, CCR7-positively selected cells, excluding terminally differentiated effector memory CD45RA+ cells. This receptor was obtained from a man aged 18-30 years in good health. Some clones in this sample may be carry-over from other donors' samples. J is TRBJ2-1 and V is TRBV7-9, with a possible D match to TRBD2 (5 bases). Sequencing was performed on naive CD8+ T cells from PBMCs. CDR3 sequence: CASSISVVGEMWYNEQFF. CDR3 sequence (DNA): TGTGCCAGCAGCATCTCCGTGGTGGGAGAGATGTGGTACAATGAGCAGTTCTTC.